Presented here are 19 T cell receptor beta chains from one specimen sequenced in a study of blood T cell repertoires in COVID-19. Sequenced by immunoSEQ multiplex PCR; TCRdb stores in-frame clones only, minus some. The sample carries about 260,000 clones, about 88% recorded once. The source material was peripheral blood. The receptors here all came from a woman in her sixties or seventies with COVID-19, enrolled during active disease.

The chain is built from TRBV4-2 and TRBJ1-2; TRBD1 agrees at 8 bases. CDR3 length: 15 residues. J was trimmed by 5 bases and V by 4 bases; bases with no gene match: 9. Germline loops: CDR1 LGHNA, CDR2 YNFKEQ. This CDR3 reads CASSPSGQGGYGYTF. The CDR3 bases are TGTGCCAGCAGCCCTTCCGGACAGGGTGGATATGGCTACACCTTC.

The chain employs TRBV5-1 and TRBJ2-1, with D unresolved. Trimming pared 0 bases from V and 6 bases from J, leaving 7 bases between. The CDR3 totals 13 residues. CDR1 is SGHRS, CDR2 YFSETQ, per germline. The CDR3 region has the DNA TGCGCCAGCAGCTTGGGGGCCGGCAATGAGCAGTTCTTC. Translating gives CASSLGAGNEQFF.

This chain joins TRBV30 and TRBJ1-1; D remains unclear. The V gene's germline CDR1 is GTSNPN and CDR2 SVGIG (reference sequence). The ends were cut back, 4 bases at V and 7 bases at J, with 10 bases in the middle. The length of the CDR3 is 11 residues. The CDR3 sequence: CAWTLGSEAFF. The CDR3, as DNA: TGTGCCTGGACTCTCGGGAGTGAAGCTTTCTTT.

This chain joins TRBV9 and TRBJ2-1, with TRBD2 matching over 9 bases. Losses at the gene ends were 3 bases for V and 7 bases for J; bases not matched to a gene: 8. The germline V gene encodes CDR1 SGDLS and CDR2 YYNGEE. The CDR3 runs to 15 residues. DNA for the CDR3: TGTGCCAGCAGCGCGACTAGCGGAGCAACTAATGAGCAGTTCTTC. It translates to CASSATSGATNEQFF. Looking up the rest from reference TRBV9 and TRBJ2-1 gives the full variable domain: DSGVTQTPKHLITATGQRVTLRCSPRSGDLSVYWYQQSLDQGLQFLIQYYNGEERAKGNILERFSAQQFPDLHSELNLSSLELGDSALYFCASSATSGATNEQFFGPGTRLTVL.

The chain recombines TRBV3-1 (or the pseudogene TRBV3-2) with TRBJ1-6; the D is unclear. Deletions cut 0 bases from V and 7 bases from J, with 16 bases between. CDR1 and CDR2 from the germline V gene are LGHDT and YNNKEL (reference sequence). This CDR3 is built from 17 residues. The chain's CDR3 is CASSQDLRSLSNSPLHF. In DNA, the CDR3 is TGTGCCAGCAGCCAAGATCTAAGGAGTTTATCGAATTCACCCCTCCACTTT.

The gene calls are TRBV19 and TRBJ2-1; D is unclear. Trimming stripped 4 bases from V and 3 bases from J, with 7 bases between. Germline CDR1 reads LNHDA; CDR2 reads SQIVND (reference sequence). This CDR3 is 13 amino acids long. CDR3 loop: CASSRSHYNEQFF. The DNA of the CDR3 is TGTGCCAGTAGTAGGAGCCACTACAATGAGCAGTTCTTC.

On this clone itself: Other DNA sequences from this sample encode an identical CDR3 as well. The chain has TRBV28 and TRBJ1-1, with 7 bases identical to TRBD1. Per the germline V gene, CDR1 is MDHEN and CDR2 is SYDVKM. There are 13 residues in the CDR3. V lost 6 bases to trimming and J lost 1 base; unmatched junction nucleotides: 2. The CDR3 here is CASSRTGNTEAFF. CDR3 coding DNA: TGTGCCAGCAGCCGGACAGGGAACACTGAAGCTTTCTTT.

The CDR3 protein is CASSQSAAGGRDEQFF. CDR3 in DNA: TGCGCCAGCAGCCAAAGTGCAGCGGGAGGCCGGGATGAGCAGTTCTTC. The chain uses TRBV4-3 and TRBJ2-1; 9 nucleotides agree with TRBD2. The CDR3 totals 16 residues. V was pared by 2 bases and J by 8 bases, with 10 bases of the junction left unmatched. Per the germline V gene, CDR1 is LGHNA and CDR2 is YSLEER.

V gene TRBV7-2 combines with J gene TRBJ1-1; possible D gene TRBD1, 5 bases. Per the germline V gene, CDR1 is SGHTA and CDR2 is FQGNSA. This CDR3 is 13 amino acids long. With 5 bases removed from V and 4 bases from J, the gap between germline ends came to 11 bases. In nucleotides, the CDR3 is TGTGCCAGCAGCCAAGGCGGGGGCACTGAAGCTTTCTTT. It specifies CASSQGGGTEAFF.

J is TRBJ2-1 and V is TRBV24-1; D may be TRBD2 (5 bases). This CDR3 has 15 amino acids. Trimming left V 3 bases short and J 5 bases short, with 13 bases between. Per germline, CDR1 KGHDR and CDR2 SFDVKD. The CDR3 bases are TGTGCCACCAGTGATCCCCCTTCGGGGAACAATGAGCAGTTCTTC. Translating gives CATSDPPSGNNEQFF.

CDR3 coding DNA: TGTGCCAGCAGCTCAATCCGGAGGACCTACAATGAGCAGTTCTTC. Amino acid sequence: CASSSIRRTYNEQFF. The V call is TRBV13, the J call TRBJ2-1; maybe TRBD2 (5 bases). Germline CDR1 reads PRHDT; CDR2 reads FYEKMQ (reference sequence). The CDR3 is made up of 15 amino acids. Trimming removed 4 bases at V and 2 bases at J, with 12 bases between.

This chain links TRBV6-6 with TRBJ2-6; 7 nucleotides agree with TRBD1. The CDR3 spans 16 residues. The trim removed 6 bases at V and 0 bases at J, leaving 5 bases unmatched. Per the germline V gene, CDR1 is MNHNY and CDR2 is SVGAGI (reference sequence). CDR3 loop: CASRRQGNSGANVLTF. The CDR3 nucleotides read TGTGCCAGCAGGAGACAGGGCAACTCTGGGGCCAACGTCCTGACTTTC.

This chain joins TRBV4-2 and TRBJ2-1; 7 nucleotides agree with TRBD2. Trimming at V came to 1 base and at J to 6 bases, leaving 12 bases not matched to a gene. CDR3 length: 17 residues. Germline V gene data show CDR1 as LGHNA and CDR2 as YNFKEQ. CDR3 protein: CASSQVNGGRSPNEQFF. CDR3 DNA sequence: TGTGCCAGCAGCCAAGTTAATGGCGGGAGATCGCCCAATGAGCAGTTCTTC.

The CDR3 spells CASSLGPDVAGANVLTF. The CDR3 region has the DNA TGTGCCAGCAGCTTGGGCCCAGACGTGGCTGGGGCCAACGTCCTGACTTTC. The chain is built from TRBV13 and TRBJ2-6; no clear D gene. The CDR3 is 17 amino acids. V lost 3 bases and J lost 2, with 14 bases in between. Per the germline V gene, CDR1 is PRHDT and CDR2 is FYEKMQ (reference sequence).

CDR3 amino acids: CASSIGRYNQPQHF. The CDR3 DNA reads TGTGCCAGTAGTATAGGTCGGTACAATCAGCCCCAGCATTTT. This rearrangement joins TRBV19 to TRBJ1-5; no definite D call. With 1 base removed from V and 3 bases from J, the gap between germline ends came to 7 bases. This CDR3 region has 14 residues. The germline V gene has CDR1 LNHDA and CDR2 SQIVND (reference sequence).

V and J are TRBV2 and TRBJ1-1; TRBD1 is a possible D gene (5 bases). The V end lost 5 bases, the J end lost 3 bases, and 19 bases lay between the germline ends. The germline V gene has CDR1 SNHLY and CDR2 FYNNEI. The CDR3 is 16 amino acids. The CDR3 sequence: CASSQRRRGVDTEAFF. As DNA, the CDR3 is TGTGCCAGCAGTCAACGAAGGCGGGGGGTAGACACTGAAGCTTTCTTT.

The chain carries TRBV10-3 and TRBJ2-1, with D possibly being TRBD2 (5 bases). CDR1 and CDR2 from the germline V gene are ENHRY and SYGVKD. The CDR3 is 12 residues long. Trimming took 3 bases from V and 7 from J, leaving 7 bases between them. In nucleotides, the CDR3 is TGTGCCATCAGTGATGGCGGGAATGAGCAGTTCTTC. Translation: CAISDGGNEQFF.

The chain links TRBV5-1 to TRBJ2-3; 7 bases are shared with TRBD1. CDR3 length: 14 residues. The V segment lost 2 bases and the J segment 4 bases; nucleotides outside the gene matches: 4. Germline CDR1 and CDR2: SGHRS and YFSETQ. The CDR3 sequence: CASSFDRVSDTQYF. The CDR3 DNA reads TGCGCCAGCAGCTTCGACAGGGTCTCAGATACGCAGTATTTT.

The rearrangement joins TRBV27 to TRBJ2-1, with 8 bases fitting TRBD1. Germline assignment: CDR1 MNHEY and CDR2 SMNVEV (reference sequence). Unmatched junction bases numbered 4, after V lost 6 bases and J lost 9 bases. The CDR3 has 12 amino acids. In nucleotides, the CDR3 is TGTGCCAGCAGGCCCGACAGGGGTGAGCAGTTCTTC. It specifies CASRPDRGEQFF.